This TCR beta chain was retrieved from a study of molecular identifiers for immune sequencing clone quantification. Ten or more counts support this clonotype. CDR1 is MGHRA and CDR2 is YSYEKL in the germline V gene. The V and J ends lost 4 bases and 8 bases, in that order; junction bases with no gene match: 14. The CDR3 runs 17 residues. Each CDR3 protein gets one entry after TCRdb re-called the PCR reads with MiXCR. The data hold just under 65,000 distinct CDR3 sequences, with less than 20% observed a single time. The receptor was isolated from a human donor in good health. Some libraries in this study had Jurkat cell RNA spiked in. The source material was naive CD8+ T cells from blood, with Jurkat cell RNA spiked in. Subset given: FACS-sorted CD8+CD4-CCR7+CD45RA+ naive T cells. The gene calls are TRBV4-1 and TRBJ1-4; 9 nucleotides line up with TRBD1. The CDR3 DNA follows: TGCGCCAGCAGCCGCATTACCGGGACAGGGTTCGTGGAAAAACTGTTTTTT. Translation: CASSRITGTGFVEKLFF.